This T cell receptor (beta chain) was found in a study of cytotoxic CD8 clonotypes in ibrutinib-treated CLL. Whole-study findings and limits: Public clonotypes were uncommon and contracted or stayed stable on treatment.

This clone was seen more than once but under ten times. The antigen is unknown. Method: immunoSEQ multiplex PCR; TCRdb's copy keeps in-frame clones and lacks some. The profile shows tens of thousands of clones, approximately 71% of them singletons. This CDR3 comprises 15 residues. Trimming stripped 5 bases from V and 1 base from J, with 14 bases between. Germline V gene sequence: CDR1 SEHNR, CDR2 FQNEAQ (reference sequence). Sequencing was performed on PBMCs, taken after 24 months of ibrutinib treatment. This TCR was sampled from a human donor with chronic lymphocytic leukemia. V and J are TRBV7-9 and TRBJ1-1; unclear D gene. The CDR3 nucleotides are TGTGCCAGCAGCCAAACAATCAGGCGGAACACTGAAGCTTTCTTT. Translating it yields CASSQTIRRNTEAFF.